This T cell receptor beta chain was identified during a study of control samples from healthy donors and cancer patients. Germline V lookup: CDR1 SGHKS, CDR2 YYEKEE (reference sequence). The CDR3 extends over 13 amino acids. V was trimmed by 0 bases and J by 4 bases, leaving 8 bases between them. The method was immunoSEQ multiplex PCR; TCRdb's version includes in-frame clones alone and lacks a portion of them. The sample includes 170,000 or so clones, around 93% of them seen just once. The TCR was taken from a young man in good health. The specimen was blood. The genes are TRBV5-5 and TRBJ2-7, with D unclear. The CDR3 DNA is TGTGCCAGCAGCTTGGTTCCACAGTACGAGCAGTACTTC. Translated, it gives CASSLVPQYEQYF.